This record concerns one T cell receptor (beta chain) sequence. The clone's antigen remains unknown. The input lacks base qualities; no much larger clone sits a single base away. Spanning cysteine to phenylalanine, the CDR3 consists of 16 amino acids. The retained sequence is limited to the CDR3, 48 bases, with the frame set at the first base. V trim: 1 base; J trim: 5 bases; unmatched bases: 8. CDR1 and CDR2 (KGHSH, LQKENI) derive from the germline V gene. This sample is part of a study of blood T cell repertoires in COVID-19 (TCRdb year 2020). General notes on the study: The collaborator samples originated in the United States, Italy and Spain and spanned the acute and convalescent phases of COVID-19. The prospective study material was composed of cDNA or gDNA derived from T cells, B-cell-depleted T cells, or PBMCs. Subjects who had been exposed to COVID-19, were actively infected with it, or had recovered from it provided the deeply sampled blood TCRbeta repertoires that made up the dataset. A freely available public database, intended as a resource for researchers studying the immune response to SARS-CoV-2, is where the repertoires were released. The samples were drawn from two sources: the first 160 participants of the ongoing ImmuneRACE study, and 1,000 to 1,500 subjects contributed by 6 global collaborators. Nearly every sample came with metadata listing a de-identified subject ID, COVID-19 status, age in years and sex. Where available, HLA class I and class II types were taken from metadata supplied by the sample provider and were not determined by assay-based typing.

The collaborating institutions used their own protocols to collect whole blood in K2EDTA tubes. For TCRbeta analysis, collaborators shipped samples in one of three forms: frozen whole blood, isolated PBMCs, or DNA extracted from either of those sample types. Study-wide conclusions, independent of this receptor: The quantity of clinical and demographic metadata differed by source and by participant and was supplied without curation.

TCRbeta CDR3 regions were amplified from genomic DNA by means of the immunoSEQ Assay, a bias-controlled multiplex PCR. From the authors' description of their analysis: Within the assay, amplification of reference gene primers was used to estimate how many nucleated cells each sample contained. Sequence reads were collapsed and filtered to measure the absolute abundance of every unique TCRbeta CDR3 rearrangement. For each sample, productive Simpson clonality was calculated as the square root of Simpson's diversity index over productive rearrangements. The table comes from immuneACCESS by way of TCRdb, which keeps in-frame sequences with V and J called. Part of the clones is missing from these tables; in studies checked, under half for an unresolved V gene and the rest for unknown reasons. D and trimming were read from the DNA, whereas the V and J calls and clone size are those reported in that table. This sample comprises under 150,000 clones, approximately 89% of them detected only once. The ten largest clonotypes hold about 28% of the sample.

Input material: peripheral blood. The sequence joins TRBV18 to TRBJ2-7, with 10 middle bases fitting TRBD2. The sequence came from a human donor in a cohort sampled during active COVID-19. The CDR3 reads CASSPLSGGALDEQYF. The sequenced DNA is TGTGCCAGCTCACCACTGAGCGGGGGGGCCCTCGACGAGCAGTACTTC.